The clone carrying this T cell receptor beta chain has at least ten counts. Its target is unknown. The data originate from a study of T cells after yellow fever vaccination. Turning to the study itself: When fractions had low cell numbers, they were prepared with SMART-Seq v4 Ultra Low Input.

With 0 bases removed from V and 8 bases from J, the gap between germline ends came to 13 bases. This CDR3 region has 15 residues. Germline CDR1 LGHNA, CDR2 YSLEER. Findings of the study overall: Re-detected after boosting: most primary clones, approximately 97% of CD4 and about 85% of CD8. On re-exposure, the response was weaker but peaked faster, at day 5 versus 15.

Production of TCR cDNA was by 5'RACE template switching, which also added a universal primer site and UMIs. One entry per CDR3 protein, called by TCRdb with MiXCR from the 5' RACE reads. The sample has a few hundred thousand distinct CDR3 sequences, 3.5% to 4.5% seen once. The sequence derives from a man aged 18 to 35 who received the YFV17D yellow fever vaccine. Sample: PBMCs, taken 15 days after the yellow fever booster vaccination. The chain combines TRBV4-3 with TRBJ1-4, with D hard to call. The CDR3 DNA reads TGCGCCAGCAGCCAAGATCGGCAGGATTGGGAAAAACTGTTTTTT. Translation: CASSQDRQDWEKLFF.